This section outlines one T cell receptor beta chain sequence together with its context. The sample originates from a study of T cell changes during pregnancy in multiple sclerosis. Some clones are missing from TCRdb's copy, which holds only in-frame ones; the method was immunoSEQ multiplex PCR. Among under 45,000 clones listed, just over 90% were seen once. The CDR3 totals 13 residues. V shed 2 bases and J shed 2 bases, with 7 bases lying between them. Germline assignment: CDR1 KGHSH and CDR2 LQKENI. This chain links TRBV18 with TRBJ2-7; possibly TRBD2 for D (6 bases). The TCR comes from a female donor with multiple sclerosis, enrolled in a pregnancy study. The sequences come from CD4+ T cells from peripheral blood mononuclear cells, collected in the third trimester of pregnancy. The CDR3 DNA sequence: TGTGCCAGCTCACCAAGGACTACCTACGAGCAGTACTTC. Amino acids: CASSPRTTYEQYF.